These 21 T cell receptor beta chains were all obtained from the same sample, sequenced in a study of siplizumab effects on memory and regulatory T cells (dated by TCRdb to the late 2010s). The library relied on the immunoSEQ multiplex PCR assay. TCRdb re-hosts the immuneACCESS table, in-frame sequences only. Its copies lack some clones; in the studies checked, an unresolved V gene accounts for under half of them, and the cause for the rest is not known. The table for this sample lists tens of thousands of clones; less than 85% of them were counted only once. The ten largest clones add up to approximately 3.8% of the sample. Sample: memory CD4+ T cells sorted from blood. The cell subset or site label on this specimen signifies: unstimulated CD4+ memory T cells. The receptors come from a human donor in good health.

The V gene is TRBV18, the J gene TRBJ2-7; 9 bases are a match to TRBD2. Germline CDR1 reads KGHSH; CDR2 reads LQKENI. The CDR3 runs to 15 residues. Losses at the gene ends were 2 bases for V and 2 bases for J; bases not matched to a gene: 4. The CDR3 nucleotides are TGTGCCAGCTCACCAGCCCGCGGGGGGGCCTACGAGCAGTACTTC. Translating it yields CASSPARGGAYEQYF.

This chain uses TRBV7-3 with TRBJ2-2; D is perhaps TRBD1 (6 bases). CDR1 and CDR2 (germline): SGHTA, FQGTGA. CDR3 size: 14 residues. V was trimmed by 4 bases and J by 3 bases, leaving 9 bases between them. CDR3 in amino acids: CASSSGQHTGELFF. The CDR3, as DNA: TGTGCCAGCAGCTCCGGACAGCACACCGGGGAGCTGTTTTTT. The full variable domain, with the rest looked up from reference TRBV7-3 and TRBJ2-2, is GAGVSQTPSNKVTEKGKYVELRCDPISGHTALYWYRQSLGQGPEFLIYFQGTGAADDSGLPNDRFFAVRPEGSVSTLKIQRTERGDSAVYLCASSSGQHTGELFFGEGSRLTVL.

The chain uses TRBV9 and TRBJ2-7; no firm D call. CDR3 length equals 11 residues. The V and J ends lost 3 bases and 9 bases respectively, with 10 bases between them. The V gene's germline CDR1 is SGDLS and CDR2 YYNGEE. CDR3 sequence (DNA): TGTGCCAGCAGCGGTGACGGCGGGCAGTACTTC. It specifies CASSGDGGQYF.

This chain links TRBV7-3 with TRBJ2-1; 7 bases are a match to TRBD2. The CDR3 consists of 15 residues. V lost 4 bases to trimming and J lost 4 bases; unmatched junction nucleotides: 7. The V gene's germline CDR1 is SGHTA and CDR2 FQGTGA. CDR3 nucleotides: TGTGCCAGCAGCTACCCTCACGGGGGGTACAATGAGCAGTTCTTC. Its protein is CASSYPHGGYNEQFF.

The chain has TRBV4-2 and TRBJ1-4, with D hard to call. The CDR3 has 15 residues. Per the germline V gene, CDR1 is LGHNA and CDR2 is YNFKEQ. V was pared by 6 bases and J by 0 bases, with 11 bases between. The CDR3 DNA follows: TGTGCCAGCAGGCCCGTTACCTCAACTAATGAAAAACTGTTTTTT. Its protein is CASRPVTSTNEKLFF.

The rearrangement joins TRBV5-1 to TRBJ2-7; D may be TRBD1 or TRBD2 (6 bases each). Trimming took 4 bases from V and 5 from J, leaving 16 bases between them. This CDR3 is built from 14 residues. From germline, CDR1 is SGHRS and CDR2 YFSETQ. This CDR3 reads CASSTRQAGHEQYF. The CDR3 nucleotides read TGCGCCAGCAGCACAAGACAGGCGGGACACGAGCAGTACTTC.

The genes are TRBV10-2 and TRBJ1-2; 10 nucleotides line up with TRBD1. Per germline, CDR1 WSHSY and CDR2 SAAADI. Unmatched junction bases numbered 8, after V lost 5 bases and J lost 8 bases. The CDR3 runs to 14 residues. CDR3 nucleotide sequence: TGCGCCAGCAGTCCCGGGACAGGGGTCGGCGGCTACACCTTC. This codes for CASSPGTGVGGYTF.

This chain uses TRBV5-6 with TRBJ2-5; no clear D. This CDR3 spans 15 amino acids. V was shortened by 2 bases and J by 3 bases, with 14 bases between the two germline ends. CDR1 and CDR2 (germline): SGHDT, YYEEEE. The CDR3 is CASSLTVWAEETQYF. The CDR3 DNA reads TGTGCCAGCAGCTTAACAGTTTGGGCTGAAGAGACCCAGTACTTC.

This chain connects TRBV10-1 to TRBJ2-7; no reliable D call. Germline-derived CDR1 and CDR2 are WNHNN and SYGVQD (reference sequence). V was shortened by 3 bases and J by 2 bases, with 5 bases between the two germline ends. The CDR3 consists of 12 residues. The DNA of the CDR3 is TGCGCCAGCAGTGACTTAACCTACGAGCAGTACTTC. Translation: CASSDLTYEQYF.

The gene calls are TRBV7-2 and TRBJ2-1; 12 nucleotides line up with TRBD2. The V segment lost 5 bases and the J segment 4 bases; nucleotides outside the gene matches: 3. CDR1 and CDR2 from the germline V gene are SGHTA and FQGNSA. The CDR3 covers 15 residues. The CDR3 DNA is TGTGCCAGCAGCCAGACTAGCGGGGGTTACAATGAGCAGTTCTTC. It codes for CASSQTSGGYNEQFF.

The chain uses TRBV5-6 and TRBJ1-1; no clear D. V was shortened by 0 bases and J by 0 bases, with 15 bases between the two germline ends. From germline, CDR1 is SGHDT and CDR2 YYEEEE. The CDR3 contains 17 residues. The DNA for the CDR3 is TGTGCCAGCAGCTTGGTGGGGTCGCCATATATGAACACTGAAGCTTTCTTT. Protein sequence: CASSLVGSPYMNTEAFF.

This chain joins TRBV7-2 and TRBJ1-3; TRBD1 agrees at 9 bases. Germline trimming cut 4 bases from V and 2 bases from J; bases unmatched to any gene: 6. The length of the CDR3 is 16 residues. Germline values: CDR1 SGHTA, CDR2 FQGNSA. The CDR3 DNA sequence: TGTGCCAGCAGCTCCAGACAGGGGGAGGCTGGAAACACCATATATTTT. Its protein is CASSSRQGEAGNTIYF.

Concerning this clone: Germline is not matched at one junction end, which may reflect a read error. The genes are TRBV7-2 and TRBJ2-5; perhaps TRBD2 as D (6 bases). In germline, CDR1 is SGHTA, CDR2 FQGNSA. This CDR3 comprises 15 residues. This CDR3 is CASSLARLVSGTQYF. CDR3 bases: TGTGCCAGCAGCCTAGCAAGACTAGTTTCCGGGACCCAGTACTTC.

The chain links TRBV4-1 to TRBJ2-1; 9 nucleotides line up with TRBD1. Germline V lookup: CDR1 MGHRA, CDR2 YSYEKL. The V segment lost 0 bases and the J segment 5 bases; nucleotides outside the gene matches: 11. This CDR3 has 18 residues. The CDR3 DNA reads TGCGCCAGCAGCCAAGATATAGCCGGGACAGGGCCGCACAATGAGCAGTTCTTC. Its translation is CASSQDIAGTGPHNEQFF.

The gene calls are TRBV6-1 and TRBJ1-2, with unresolved D. The CDR3 has 14 amino acids. Trimming removed 3 bases at V and 4 bases at J, with 12 bases between. Germline V gives CDR1 MNHNS, CDR2 SASEGT. The CDR3, as DNA: TGTGCCAGCAGTGAGGGTAGGCAGCTCTATGGCTACACCTTC. The encoded protein is CASSEGRQLYGYTF.

The sample holds one count of this clone. The V call is TRBV5-1, the J call TRBJ2-5; D might be TRBD1 (5 bases). Per the germline V gene, CDR1 is SGHRS and CDR2 is YFSETQ. The ends were cut back, 1 base at V and 6 bases at J, with 13 bases in the middle. The CDR3 extends over 14 amino acids. CDR3 protein: CASSLFAGKKTQYF. The CDR3 nucleotides are TGCGCCAGCAGCTTGTTCGCAGGGAAGAAGACCCAGTACTTC.

J is TRBJ1-1 and V is TRBV9, with a weak D call TRBD1 (5 bases). The CDR3 is 13 residues long. V dropped 0 bases and J dropped 11 bases, with 14 bases sitting between them. Germline values: CDR1 SGDLS, CDR2 YYNGEE. The CDR3 DNA is TGTGCCAGCAGCGTAGGGGGGACCGGGTGGGCTTTCTTT. It yields the protein CASSVGGTGWAFF.

This clone was detected a few times. This chain uses TRBV5-1 with TRBJ2-6; TRBD1 aligns across 8 bases. The V and J ends lost 3 bases and 4 bases, in that order; junction bases with no gene match: 3. The CDR3 has 15 amino acids. Germline V gene lookup returns CDR1 SGHRS and CDR2 YFSETQ. CDR3 residues: CASSYQGAGANVLTF. CDR3 DNA: TGCGCCAGCAGCTATCAGGGGGCGGGGGCCAACGTCCTGACTTTC.

The rearrangement uses TRBV9 and TRBJ1-6; no clear D. The CDR3 consists of 14 residues. V shed 3 bases and J shed 0 bases, with 4 bases lying between them. Looked up from germline, CDR1 is SGDLS and CDR2 is YYNGEE. CDR3 loop: CASSDSSYNSPLHF. The CDR3 nucleotides read TGTGCCAGCAGCGACAGCTCCTATAATTCACCCCTCCACTTT.

This chain uses TRBV14 with TRBJ2-7, with D perhaps TRBD1 or TRBD2 (5 bases each). V lost 5 bases and J 2 bases, leaving 19 bases between the germline ends. The CDR3 is 16 residues long. Per germline, CDR1 SGHDN and CDR2 FVKESK. The CDR3 protein is CASSSPGQGRTYEQYF. Written as DNA, the CDR3 is TGTGCCAGCAGCTCTCCGGGGCAGGGACGAACCTACGAGCAGTACTTC.

The gene calls are TRBV6-5 and TRBJ2-7; 9 nucleotides agree with TRBD2. The V gene end was trimmed by 2 bases and the J gene end by 2 bases; junction bases not matched to a gene: 4. From germline, CDR1 is MNHEY and CDR2 SVGAGI. CDR3 size: 15 residues. This chain's CDR3 is CASSYQASGTYEQYF. CDR3 nucleotides: TGTGCCAGCAGTTACCAGGCTAGCGGGACCTACGAGCAGTACTTC.